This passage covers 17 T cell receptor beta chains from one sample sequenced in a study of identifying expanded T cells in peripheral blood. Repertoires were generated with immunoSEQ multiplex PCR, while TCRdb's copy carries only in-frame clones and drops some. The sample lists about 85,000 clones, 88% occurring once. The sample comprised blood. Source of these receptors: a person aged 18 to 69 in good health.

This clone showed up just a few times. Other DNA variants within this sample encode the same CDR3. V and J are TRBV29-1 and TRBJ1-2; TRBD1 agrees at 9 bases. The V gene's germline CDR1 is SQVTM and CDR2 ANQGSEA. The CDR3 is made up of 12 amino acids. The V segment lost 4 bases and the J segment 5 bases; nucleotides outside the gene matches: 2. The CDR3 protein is CSVGGQGYGYTF. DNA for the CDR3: TGCAGCGTTGGAGGACAGGGGTATGGCTACACCTTC.

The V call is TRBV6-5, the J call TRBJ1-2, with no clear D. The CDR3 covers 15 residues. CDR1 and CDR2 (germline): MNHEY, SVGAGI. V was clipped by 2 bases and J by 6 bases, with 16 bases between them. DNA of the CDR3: TGTGCCAGCAGTTACCCGACTTGGAATAATAATGGCTACACCTTC. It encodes CASSYPTWNNNGYTF.

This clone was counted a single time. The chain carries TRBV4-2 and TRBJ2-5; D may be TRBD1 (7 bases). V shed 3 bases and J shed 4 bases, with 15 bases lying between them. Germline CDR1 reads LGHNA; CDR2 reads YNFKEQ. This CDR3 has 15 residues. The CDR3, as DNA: TGTGCCAGCAGCCAGGTTCGACAGGGAGGAGAGACCCAGTACTTC. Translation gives CASSQVRQGGETQYF.

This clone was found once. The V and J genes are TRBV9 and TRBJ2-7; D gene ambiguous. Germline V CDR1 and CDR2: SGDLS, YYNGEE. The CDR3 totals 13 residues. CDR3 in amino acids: CASQDQQTYEQYF. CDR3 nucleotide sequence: TGTGCTAGCCAGGATCAGCAAACCTACGAGCAGTACTTC.

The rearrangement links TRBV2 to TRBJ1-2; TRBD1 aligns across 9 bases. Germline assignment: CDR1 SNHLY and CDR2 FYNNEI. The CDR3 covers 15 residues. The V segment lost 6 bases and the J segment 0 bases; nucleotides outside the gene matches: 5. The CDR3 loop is CASRLQGASNYGYTF. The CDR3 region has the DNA TGTGCCAGCAGGTTACAGGGGGCGTCTAACTATGGCTACACCTTC.

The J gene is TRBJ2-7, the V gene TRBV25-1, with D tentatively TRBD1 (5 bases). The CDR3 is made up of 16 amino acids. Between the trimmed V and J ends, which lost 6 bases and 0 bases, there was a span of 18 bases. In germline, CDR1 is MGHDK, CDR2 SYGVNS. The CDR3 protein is CASRKETDTPSYEQYF. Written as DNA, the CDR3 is TGTGCCAGCAGGAAGGAAACGGACACTCCCTCCTACGAGCAGTACTTC.

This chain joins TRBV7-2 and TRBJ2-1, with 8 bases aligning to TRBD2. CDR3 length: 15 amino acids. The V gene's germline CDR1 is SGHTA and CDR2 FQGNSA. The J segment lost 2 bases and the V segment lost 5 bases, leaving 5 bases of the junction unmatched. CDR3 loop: CASSPREGAYNEQFF. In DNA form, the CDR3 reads TGTGCCAGCAGCCCCCGGGAGGGTGCCTACAATGAGCAGTTCTTC.

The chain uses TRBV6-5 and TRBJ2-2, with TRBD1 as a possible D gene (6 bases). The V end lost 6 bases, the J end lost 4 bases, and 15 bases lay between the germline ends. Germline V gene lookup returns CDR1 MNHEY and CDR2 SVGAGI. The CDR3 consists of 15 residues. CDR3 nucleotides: TGTGCCAGCAGCCGGACAGCGATGGTCACCGGGGAGCTGTTTTTT. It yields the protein CASSRTAMVTGELFF.

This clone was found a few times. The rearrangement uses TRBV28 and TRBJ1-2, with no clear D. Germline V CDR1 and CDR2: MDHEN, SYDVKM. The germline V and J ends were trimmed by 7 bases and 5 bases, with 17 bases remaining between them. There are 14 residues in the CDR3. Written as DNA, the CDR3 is TGTGCCAGCACGGACGACCTTCGACCTTATGGCTACACCTTC. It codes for CASTDDLRPYGYTF.

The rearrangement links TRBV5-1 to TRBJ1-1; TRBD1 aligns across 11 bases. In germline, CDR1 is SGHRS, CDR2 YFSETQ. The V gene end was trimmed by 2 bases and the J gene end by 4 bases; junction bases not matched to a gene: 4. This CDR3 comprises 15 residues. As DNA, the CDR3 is TGCGCCAGCAGCTTTAACGGACAGGGGGCCACTGAAGCTTTCTTT. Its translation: CASSFNGQGATEAFF.

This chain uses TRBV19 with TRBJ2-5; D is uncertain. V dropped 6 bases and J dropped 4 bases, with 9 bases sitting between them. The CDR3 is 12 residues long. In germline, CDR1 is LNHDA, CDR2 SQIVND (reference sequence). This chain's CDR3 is CASRTEGETQYF. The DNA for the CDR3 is TGTGCCAGTAGAACGGAAGGAGAGACCCAGTACTTC.

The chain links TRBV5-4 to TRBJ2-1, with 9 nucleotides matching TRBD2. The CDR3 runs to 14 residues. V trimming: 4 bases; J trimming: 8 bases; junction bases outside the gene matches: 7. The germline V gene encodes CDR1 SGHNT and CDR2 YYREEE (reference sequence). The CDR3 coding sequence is TGTGCCAGCAGCGAGGGACTAGCAGGTGATGAGCAGTTCTTC. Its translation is CASSEGLAGDEQFF. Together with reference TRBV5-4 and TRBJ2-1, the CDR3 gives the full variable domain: ETGVTQSPTHLIKTRGQQVTLRCSSQSGHNTVSWYQQALGQGPQFIFQYYREEENGRGNFPPRFSGLQFPNYSSELNVNALELDDSALYLCASSEGLAGDEQFFGPGTRLTVL.

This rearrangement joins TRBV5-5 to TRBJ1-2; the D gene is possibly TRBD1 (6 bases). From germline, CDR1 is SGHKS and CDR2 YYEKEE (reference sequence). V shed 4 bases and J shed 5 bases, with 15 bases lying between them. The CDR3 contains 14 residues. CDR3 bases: TGTGCCAGCAGCCCAAACAGGGATCGGTATGGCTACACCTTC. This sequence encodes CASSPNRDRYGYTF.

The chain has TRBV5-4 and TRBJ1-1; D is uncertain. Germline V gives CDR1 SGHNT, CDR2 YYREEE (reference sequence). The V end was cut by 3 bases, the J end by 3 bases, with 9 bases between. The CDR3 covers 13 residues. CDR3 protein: CASSSDLYTEAFF. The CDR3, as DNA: TGTGCCAGCAGCTCCGATCTATACACTGAAGCTTTCTTT. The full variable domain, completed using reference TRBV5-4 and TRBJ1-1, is ETGVTQSPTHLIKTRGQQVTLRCSSQSGHNTVSWYQQALGQGPQFIFQYYREEENGRGNFPPRFSGLQFPNYSSELNVNALELDDSALYLCASSSDLYTEAFFGQGTRLTVV.

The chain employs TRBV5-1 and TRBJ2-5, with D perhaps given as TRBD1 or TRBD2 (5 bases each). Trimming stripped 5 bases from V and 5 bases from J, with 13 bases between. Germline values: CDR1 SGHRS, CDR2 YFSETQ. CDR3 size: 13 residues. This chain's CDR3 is CASSEGSVETQYF. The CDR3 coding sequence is TGCGCCAGCAGTGAGGGGTCGGTGGAGACCCAGTACTTC.

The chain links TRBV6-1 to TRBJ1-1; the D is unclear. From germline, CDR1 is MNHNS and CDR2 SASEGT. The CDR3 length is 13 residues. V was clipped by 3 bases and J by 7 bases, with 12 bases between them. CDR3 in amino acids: CASSDPGRIEAFF. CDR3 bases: TGTGCCAGCAGTGACCCGGGTAGGATTGAAGCTTTCTTT.

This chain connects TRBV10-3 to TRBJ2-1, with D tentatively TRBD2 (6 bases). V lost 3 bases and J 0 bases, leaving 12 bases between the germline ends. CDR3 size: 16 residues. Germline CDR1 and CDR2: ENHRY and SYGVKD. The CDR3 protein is CAISDLGGDSYNEQFF. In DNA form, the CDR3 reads TGTGCCATCAGTGATTTGGGCGGGGACTCCTACAATGAGCAGTTCTTC.